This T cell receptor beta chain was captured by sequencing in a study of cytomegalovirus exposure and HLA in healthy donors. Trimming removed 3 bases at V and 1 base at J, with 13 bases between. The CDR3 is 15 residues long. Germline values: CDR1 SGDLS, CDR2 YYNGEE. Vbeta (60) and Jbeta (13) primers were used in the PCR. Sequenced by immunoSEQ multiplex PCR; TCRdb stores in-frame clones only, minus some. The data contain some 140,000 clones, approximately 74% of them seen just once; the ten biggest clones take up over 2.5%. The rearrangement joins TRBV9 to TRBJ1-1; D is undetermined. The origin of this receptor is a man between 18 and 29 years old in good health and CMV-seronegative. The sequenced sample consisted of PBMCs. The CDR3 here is CASSAHPDKNTEAFF. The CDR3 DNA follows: TGTGCCAGCAGCGCCCACCCTGACAAGAACACTGAAGCTTTCTTT.